The next 32 T cell receptor beta chains were all read from a single sample in a study of T cells in Graves' hyperthyroidism and ophthalmopathy. TCR beta CDR3 sequences were amplified from RNA transcripts. First-round RT-PCR with HTBI primers amplified the TCR CDR3 region. TCRdb called the multiplex PCR reads again in MiXCR, with one record for every CDR3 protein. The sample gives over 500,000 distinct CDR3 sequences, approximately 49% of which show up once; around 47% is in the top ten. The specimen was peripheral blood or thyroid tissue (not recorded which). The receptors were sampled from an adult woman with Graves' disease, either hyperthyroidism or ophthalmopathy (not recorded which).

This clonotype was detected ten times or more. The chain joins TRBV5-5 to TRBJ2-2; possible D gene TRBD2, 6 bases. Trimming removed 2 bases at V and 4 bases at J, with 12 bases between. In germline, CDR1 is SGHKS, CDR2 YYEKEE (reference sequence). The CDR3 length is 15 residues. The CDR3 protein is CASSLRLAPTGELFF. DNA of the CDR3: TGTGCCAGCAGCTTACGGCTAGCGCCCACCGGGGAGCTGTTTTTT.

This clonotype was seen many times. The chain employs TRBV7-9 and TRBJ2-2; no definite D call. The ends were cut back, 1 base at V and 7 bases at J, with 4 bases in the middle. Germline lookup yields CDR1 SEHNR and CDR2 FQNEAQ (reference sequence). CDR3 length: 12 amino acids. The DNA for the CDR3 is TGTGCCAGCAGCTTAGACCTCGGGGAGCTGTTTTTT. Translating it yields CASSLDLGELFF.

This clonotype was seen just once. The V gene is TRBV20-1, the J gene TRBJ2-7, with TRBD1 as a possible D gene (6 bases). Germline CDR1 is DFQATT and CDR2 is SNEGSKA (reference sequence). Trimming pared 6 bases from V and 3 bases from J, leaving 21 bases between. The CDR3 loop spans 15 amino acids. The CDR3 coding sequence is TGCAGTGCCCCCTGGACAGCACATTCTATCTACGAGCAGTACTTC. Protein sequence: CSAPWTAHSIYEQYF.

The chain joins TRBV3-1 to TRBJ1-1, with 9 bases that match TRBD1. J was trimmed by 4 bases and V by 6 bases; bases with no gene match: 6. This CDR3 has 14 residues. CDR1 and CDR2 (germline): LGHDT, YNNKEL (reference sequence). This CDR3 reads CASRQQGAVTEAFF. The CDR3 DNA is TGTGCCAGCAGGCAACAGGGGGCGGTCACTGAAGCTTTCTTT.

This chain uses TRBV7-9 with TRBJ2-4; tentative D call: TRBD2 (5 bases). Germline lookup yields CDR1 SEHNR and CDR2 FQNEAQ (reference sequence). The CDR3 consists of 16 residues. With 5 bases removed from V and 0 bases from J, the gap between germline ends came to 14 bases. The CDR3 here is CASSPQRTVAKNIQYF. The CDR3 nucleotides read TGTGCCAGCAGCCCCCAAAGGACTGTAGCCAAAAACATTCAGTACTTC.

The chain employs TRBV7-2 and TRBJ2-5; D remains ambiguous. Germline V lookup: CDR1 SGHTA, CDR2 FQGNSA. With 5 bases removed from V and 0 bases from J, the gap between germline ends came to 7 bases. The CDR3 runs 13 residues. The CDR3, as DNA: TGTGCCAGCAGCGCAGTGAACCAAGAGACCCAGTACTTC. Protein product: CASSAVNQETQYF.

The chain uses TRBV11-1 and TRBJ1-2, with D perhaps matching TRBD1 (6 bases). The germline gives CDR1 SGHAT, CDR2 FQDESV (reference sequence). V shed 1 base and J shed 6 bases, with 12 bases lying between them. CDR3 length: 14 amino acids. CDR3: CASSLGAGDDGYTF. CDR3 bases: TGTGCCAGCAGCTTAGGGGCAGGGGACGATGGCTACACCTTC.

This clonotype has at least ten counts. The CDR3 DNA reads TGTGCCAGCAGCACGCATGGACAGAACTCTGGAAACACCATATATTTT. This translates into CASSTHGQNSGNTIYF. The rearrangement links TRBV11-2 to TRBJ1-3, with a possible D match to TRBD1 (6 bases). CDR1 SGHAT and CDR2 FQNNGV come from the germline V gene. V lost 5 bases, J lost 0 bases, and 14 bases lay in between. This CDR3 region has 16 residues.

In this sample, this clonotype turned up many times. V usage is TRBV20-1 and J usage is TRBJ2-5, with D maybe TRBD2 (5 bases). Germline V gene sequence: CDR1 DFQATT, CDR2 SNEGSKA (reference sequence). The CDR3 is 11 residues long. Trimming shortened V by 5 bases and J by 10 bases, and 14 bases separated the two germline ends. The CDR3 sequence is CSALHPRGQYF. CDR3 DNA: TGCAGTGCTTTACACCCACGGGGCCAGTACTTC.

About this clonotype itself: The junction shows a germline mismatch at one end, possibly a read error. V is TRBV18 and J is TRBJ2-7; D may match TRBD1 or TRBD2 (6 bases each). The CDR3 covers 13 residues. Germline V gene lookup returns CDR1 KGHSH and CDR2 LQKENI. The DNA of the CDR3 is TGTGCCAGCTCACCGCAGGTGGGGGGCGAGCGGTACTTC. This gives the protein CASSPQVGGERYF. Filled out from reference TRBV18 and TRBJ2-7, the complete variable domain reads NAGVMQNPRHLVRRRGQEARLRCSPMKGHSHVYWYRQLPEEGLKFMVYLQKENIIDESGMPKERFSAEFPKEGPSILRIQQVVRGDSAAYFCASSPQVGGERYFGPGTRLTVT.

The V gene is TRBV6-5, the J gene TRBJ1-1; the D is unclear. Germline loops: CDR1 MNHEY, CDR2 SVGAGI. The ends were cut back, 2 bases at V and 0 bases at J, with 10 bases in the middle. CDR3 size: 15 residues. CDR3 in DNA: TGTGCCAGCAGTTACCGACCAGGCCTGAACACTGAAGCTTTCTTT. Encoded protein: CASSYRPGLNTEAFF.

The chain links TRBV24-1 to TRBJ2-5; 8 nucleotides align to TRBD1. Germline V lookup: CDR1 KGHDR, CDR2 SFDVKD. The CDR3 is 15 residues long. Losses at the gene ends were 3 bases for V and 5 bases for J; bases not matched to a gene: 7. CDR3 region: CATSDVRGQVETQYF. The CDR3 nucleotides are TGTGCCACCAGTGATGTCAGGGGACAGGTGGAGACCCAGTACTTC.

This clonotype appeared many times. The chain couples TRBV19 to TRBJ2-7, with D possibly matching TRBD2 (5 bases). CDR3 size: 14 residues. V lost 3 bases and J 1 base, leaving 10 bases between the germline ends. The germline gives CDR1 LNHDA, CDR2 SQIVND (reference sequence). Here the CDR3 DNA reads TGTGCCAGTAGTATGACGGGAATATCCTACGAGCAGTACTTC. As protein: CASSMTGISYEQYF.

This clonotype was observed many times. This chain connects TRBV20-1 to TRBJ1-1; no firm D call. Between the trimmed V and J ends, which lost 1 base and 1 base, there was a span of 7 bases. This CDR3 contains 13 residues. The germline gives CDR1 DFQATT, CDR2 SNEGSKA (reference sequence). The CDR3 coding sequence is TGCAGTGCTAGAGTTAGGCAGAACACTGAAGCTTTCTTT. It is translated as CSARVRQNTEAFF.

The chain is built from TRBV25-1 and TRBJ1-5; 8 positions match TRBD1. Trimming removed 9 bases from V and 5 bases from J; junction bases left unmatched: 6. This CDR3 is 13 amino acids long. Germline V gene sequence: CDR1 MGHDK, CDR2 SYGVNS. DNA for the CDR3: TGTGCCAGTACGACAGGGGAGCATCAGCCCCAGCATTTT. Residues: CASTTGEHQPQHF.

This clonotype has just one count. The rearrangement uses TRBV5-1 and TRBJ2-2, with D unresolved. This CDR3 is 17 amino acids long. From germline, CDR1 is SGHRS and CDR2 YFSETQ. The V and J ends lost 2 bases and 2 bases respectively, with 16 bases between them. DNA for the CDR3: TGCGCCAGCAGCTTAGAAGGCCGCCGATCTAACACCGGGGAGCTGTTTTTT. It codes for CASSLEGRRSNTGELFF.

The chain combines TRBV29-1 with TRBJ2-7; TRBD1 aligns across 9 bases. This CDR3 has 12 amino acids. The germline V gene has CDR1 SQVTM and CDR2 ANQGSEA. Germline trimming cut 7 bases from V and 3 bases from J; bases unmatched to any gene: 4. Written as DNA, the CDR3 is TGCAGCGCCAGGGACAGGGTCTACGAGCAGTACTTC. This sequence encodes CSARDRVYEQYF.

The chain employs TRBV28 and TRBJ1-2, with 7 bases lining up with TRBD1. CDR3 length: 15 residues. Germline values: CDR1 MDHEN, CDR2 SYDVKM. With V trimmed by 6 bases and J by 3 bases, 10 bases remained unmatched. CDR3 coding DNA: TGTGCCAGCAGCAGGGGGGGGGCGTGGGACTATGGCTACACCTTC. This encodes CASSRGGAWDYGYTF.

Ten or more counts support this clonotype. This rearrangement joins TRBV5-4 to TRBJ2-2; possibly TRBD1 or TRBD2 for D (6 bases each). V gave up 0 bases and J gave up 2 bases, with 11 bases separating them. Germline-derived CDR1 and CDR2 are SGHNT and YYREEE (reference sequence). This CDR3 contains 16 residues. CDR3 bases: TGTGCCAGCAGCTTGGACGGCGGGACAAACACCGGGGAGCTGTTTTTT. This codes for CASSLDGGTNTGELFF. Drawing the rest from reference TRBV5-4 and TRBJ2-2, the complete variable domain is ETGVTQSPTHLIKTRGQQVTLRCSSQSGHNTVSWYQQALGQGPQFIFQYYREEENGRGNFPPRFSGLQFPNYSSELNVNALELDDSALYLCASSLDGGTNTGELFFGEGSRLTVL.

Many counts were recorded for this clonotype. CDR3: CSARGAGGEVAIQPQHF. The CDR3 nucleotides read TGCAGTGCTAGAGGAGCAGGGGGCGAGGTGGCTATTCAGCCCCAGCATTTT. The J gene is TRBJ1-5, the V gene TRBV20-1; 8 bases fit TRBD1. This CDR3 region has 17 residues. The trim removed 1 base at V and 6 bases at J, leaving 14 bases unmatched. Germline V CDR1 and CDR2: DFQATT, SNEGSKA (reference sequence).

The chain uses TRBV7-9 and TRBJ1-1, with D unresolved. Germline assignment: CDR1 SEHNR and CDR2 FQNEAQ (reference sequence). The CDR3 has 14 amino acids. Trimming stripped 3 bases from V and 1 base from J, with 9 bases between. The CDR3: CASSFASANTEAFF. The CDR3 DNA follows: TGTGCCAGCAGCTTCGCCAGCGCGAACACTGAAGCTTTCTTT.

On this clonotype itself: A much larger clone lies one base from this, so it may be a read error. The chain is built from TRBV10-3 and TRBJ1-6; 8 nucleotides align to TRBD1. The CDR3 is made up of 16 amino acids. The ends lost 6 bases at V and 3 bases at J; junction bases unmatched: 7. Germline V gene lookup returns CDR1 ENHRY and CDR2 SYGVKD. The CDR3 sequence is CAISTGQGGYNSPLHF. The CDR3 nucleotides are TGTGCCATCAGCACCGGACAGGGAGGCTATAATTCACCCCTCCACTTT.

This chain joins TRBV6-1 and TRBJ1-1; tentatively, D is TRBD1 (6 bases). The V and J ends lost 5 bases and 1 base respectively, with 14 bases between them. Per germline, CDR1 MNHNS and CDR2 SASEGT. The CDR3 has 15 residues. In nucleotides, the CDR3 is TGTGCCAGCAGTCCCCCGCGGGGGCCGAACACTGAAGCTTTCTTT. Protein: CASSPPRGPNTEAFF.

Ten or more counts support this clonotype. A much bigger clone sits one base away, suggesting this may be a read error. This sequence joins TRBV29-1 and TRBJ2-7, with D unresolved. Germline CDR1 and CDR2: SQVTM and ANQGSEA. V was trimmed by 4 bases and J by 2 bases, leaving 6 bases between them. The CDR3 is made up of 11 amino acids. The CDR3 reads CSVVGPYEQYF. CDR3 DNA: TGCAGCGTTGTGGGCCCCTACGAGCAGTACTTC.

This clonotype was found a few times. J is TRBJ2-5 and V is TRBV10-3, with D possibly called TRBD1 or TRBD2 (5 bases each). Germline CDR1 is ENHRY and CDR2 is SYGVKD. V dropped 8 bases and J dropped 0 bases, with 7 bases sitting between them. CDR3 length equals 12 residues. CDR3 nucleotides: TGTGCCATCGGGGGATACCAAGAGACCCAGTACTTC. Its translation: CAIGGYQETQYF.

Comment on this clonotype: The CDR3 ends on some other residue instead of the conserved phenylalanine or tryptophan, so this is likely a read error. The rearrangement links TRBV7-8 to TRBJ1-2; D remains ambiguous. The CDR3 extends over 13 amino acids. From germline, CDR1 is SGHVS and CDR2 FQNEAQ. The CDR3 DNA follows: TGTGCTAGCAGCTTTGCCAGAGCCTATGGCTACACCCTC. It encodes CASSFARAYGYTL.

The rearrangement uses TRBV11-2 and TRBJ2-2; 12 bases agree with TRBD2. Germline lookup yields CDR1 SGHAT and CDR2 FQNNGV. J gave up 7 bases and V 1 base, and 4 bases lay outside the gene matches. CDR3 length: 16 amino acids. The CDR3 loop is CASSLGLAGVVGELFF. The CDR3 nucleotides are TGTGCCAGCAGCTTAGGACTAGCGGGAGTTGTCGGGGAGCTGTTTTTT.

Comment on this clonotype: The junction does not match germline at one end; this may be a read error. The rearrangement joins TRBV7-9 to TRBJ1-5; D unresolved. Germline values: CDR1 SEHNR, CDR2 FQNEAQ (reference sequence). The length of the CDR3 is 11 residues. Here the CDR3 DNA reads TGTGCCACCAGCCGCGGACGGCCCCAGCATTTT. This sequence encodes CATSRGRPQHF.

Only one count was recorded for this clonotype. The CDR3 carries no conserved terminal phenylalanine or tryptophan, so it likely arises from a read error. The chain combines TRBV20-1 with TRBJ1-4, with a tentative D call TRBD1 (5 bases). This CDR3 comprises 11 residues. Germline CDR1 is DFQATT and CDR2 is SNEGSKA (reference sequence). CDR3 in amino acids: CSCRVGEKLFS. The CDR3 DNA sequence: TGCAGCTGCAGGGTCGGTGAAAAACTGTTTTCT.

As regards this clonotype: The junction and the germline gene differ at one end; a read error may be behind it. The chain carries TRBV2 and TRBJ2-7; no reliable D call. The CDR3 consists of 14 residues. Germline V lookup: CDR1 SNHLY, CDR2 FYNNEI. The CDR3 loop reads CASSGVRSYYEQYF. The CDR3 coding sequence is TGTGCCAGTAGTGGGGTCCGATCTTACTACGAGCAGTACTTC.

In this sample, this clonotype turned up many times. This sequence joins TRBV29-1 and TRBJ2-7, with D unclear. The CDR3 covers 14 residues. V shed 4 bases and J shed 2 bases, with 15 bases lying between them. The V gene's germline CDR1 is SQVTM and CDR2 ANQGSEA. The CDR3 coding sequence is TGCAGCGTTGGCGGTAGGGATTTAGCCTACGAGCAGTACTTC. It is translated as CSVGGRDLAYEQYF.

V is TRBV7-6 and J is TRBJ1-4, with 7 positions matching TRBD1. CDR1 is SGHVS, CDR2 FNYEAQ, per germline. With 5 bases clipped from V and 0 bases from J, the junction kept 9 bases outside the gene matches. This CDR3 comprises 17 residues. This CDR3 reads CASSQGQRGATNEKLFF. DNA for the CDR3: TGTGCCAGCAGCCAGGGACAGAGAGGTGCAACTAATGAAAAACTGTTTTTT. The full variable domain, with the rest looked up from reference TRBV7-6 and TRBJ1-4, is GAGVSQSPRYKVTKRGQDVALRCDPISGHVSLYWYRQALGQGPEFLTYFNYEAQQDKSGLPNDRFSAERPEGSISTLTIQRTEQRDSAMYRCASSQGQRGATNEKLFFGSGTQLSVL.